Sequencing of this T cell receptor (beta chain) was carried out in a study of blood T cell repertoires in COVID-19. Study context: Material from acute and convalescent COVID-19 was sourced from the United States, Italy and Spain. Sources were T cells, B-cell-depleted T cells, or PBMCs; the material itself was cDNA or gDNA.

The CDR3 has 14 amino acids. Germline CDR1 and CDR2: SGHRS and YFSETQ. The V end lost 5 bases, the J end lost 2 bases, and 11 bases lay between the germline ends. Original methodology: Counts of nucleated cells, estimated from reference gene primer amplification, were obtained. Profiled with immunoSEQ multiplex PCR; TCRdb holds only in-frame clones, not every one. The V and J calls and clone size were taken over from that table, and D and trimming were inferred from the DNA. The table shows around 37,000 clones, with around four fifths occurring only once. Patients at the Seattle site were enrolled during active infection and followed longitudinally.

This chain links TRBV5-1 with TRBJ2-1, with a tentative D call TRBD2 (5 bases). The sample taken for sequencing was peripheral blood. The sequence came from a man aged 60 to 69 with COVID-19, enrolled during active disease. The CDR3 nucleotides read TGCGCCAGCAGGGACTCCAAACCCTACAATGAGCAGTTCTTC. It specifies CASRDSKPYNEQFF.